This TCR beta chain stems from a study of cytomegalovirus exposure and HLA in healthy donors. Whole-study results and caveats: Available immune exposure information covered CMV serostatus only. A later analysis reportedly found that, within productive TCRs, an Asian-associated ancestry cluster had fewer N-insertions than the mean observed across the approximately 600 donors.

This clone was seen once. Its antigen is currently unknown. The primer mix had 60 Vbeta and 13 Jbeta primers. The table came from immunoSEQ multiplex PCR; TCRdb's copy has only in-frame clones and leaves some out. The table lists around 110,000 clones, approximately 80% of them singletons. The CDR3 contains 20 residues. Germline CDR1 reads MDHEN; CDR2 reads SYDVKM. V was pared by 3 bases and J by 6 bases, with 16 bases of the junction left unmatched. This sequence originates from a woman aged 25 to 39 in good health and CMV-seronegative. The J gene is TRBJ2-1, the V gene TRBV28, with TRBD2 matching 14 bases. Sequencing used PBMCs. The CDR3 nucleotides are TGTGCCAGCAGTTTTTATGACCAGACTAGCGGGAGGGTTTATGGCAATGAGCAGTTCTTC. The encoded protein is CASSFYDQTSGRVYGNEQFF.